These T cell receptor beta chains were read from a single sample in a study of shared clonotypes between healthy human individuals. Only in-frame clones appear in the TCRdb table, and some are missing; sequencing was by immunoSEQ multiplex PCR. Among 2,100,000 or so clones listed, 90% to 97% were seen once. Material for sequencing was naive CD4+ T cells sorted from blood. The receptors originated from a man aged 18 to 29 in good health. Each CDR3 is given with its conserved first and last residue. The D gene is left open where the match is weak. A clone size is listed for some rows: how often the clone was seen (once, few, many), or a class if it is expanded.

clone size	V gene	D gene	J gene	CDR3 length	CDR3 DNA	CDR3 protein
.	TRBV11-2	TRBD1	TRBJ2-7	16	TGTGCCAGCAGCCCTACCCCGGGACAGGGTACCCCCGAGCAGTACTTC	CASSPTPGQGTPEQYF
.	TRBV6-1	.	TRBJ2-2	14	TGTGCCAGCAGTGACAGGGCGGAAACCGGGGAGCTGTTTTTT	CASSDRAETGELFF
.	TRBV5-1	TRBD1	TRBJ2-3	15	TGCGCCAGCAGCTTGGGTCAGGGGGGCACAGATACGCAGTATTTT	CASSLGQGGTDTQYF
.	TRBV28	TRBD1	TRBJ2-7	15	TGTGCCAGCAGTACCTCCTCGACAGGGCCCTACGAGCAGTACTTC	CASSTSSTGPYEQYF
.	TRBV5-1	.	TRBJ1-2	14	TGCGCCAGCAGCTTGGTAATGGCAGGGAATGGCTACACCTTC	CASSLVMAGNGYTF
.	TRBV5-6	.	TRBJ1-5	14	TGTGCCAGCAGTCCCGGGACAAAAAATCAGCCCCAGCATTTT	CASSPGTKNQPQHF
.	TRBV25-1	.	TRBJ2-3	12	TGTGCCAGCAGTGCCCCCCCGGATACGCAGTATTTT	CASSAPPDTQYF
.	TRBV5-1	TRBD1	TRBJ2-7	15	TGCGCCAGCAGCCCGGACAGGGGGGAAGTCTACGAGCAGTACTTC	CASSPDRGEVYEQYF
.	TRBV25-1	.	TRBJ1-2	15	TGTGCCAGCAGTGACGGAGGGGTAGGGATCTATGGCTACACCTTC	CASSDGGVGIYGYTF
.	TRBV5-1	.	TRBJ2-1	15	TGCGCCAGCAGCTCACTAGGGAGCTCCTACAATGAGCAGTTCTTC	CASSSLGSSYNEQFF
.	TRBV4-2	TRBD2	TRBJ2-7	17	TGTGCCAGCAGCCAAGTAGCGAGCGGGAGTGCCACCTACGAGCAGTACTTC	CASSQVASGSATYEQYF
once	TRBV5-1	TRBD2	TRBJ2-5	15	TGCGCCAGCAGCTTCATTAGCGGGTCTCAAGAGACCCAGTACTTC	CASSFISGSQETQYF
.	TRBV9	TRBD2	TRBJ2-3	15	TGTGCCAGCAGCGTAGCCGTGGGAGGGGCGGATACGCAGTATTTT	CASSVAVGGADTQYF
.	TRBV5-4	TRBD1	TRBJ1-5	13	TGTGCCAGCAGCTTGGGGGGCAGGGGGGCCCAGCATTTT	CASSLGGRGAQHF
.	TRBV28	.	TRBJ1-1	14	TGTGCCAGCAGACCTCAGGGTAAGAACACTGAAGCTTTCTTT	CASRPQGKNTEAFF
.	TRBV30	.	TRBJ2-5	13	TGTGCCTGGAGTGGCGGAATCCAAGAGACCCAGTACTTC	CAWSGGIQETQYF
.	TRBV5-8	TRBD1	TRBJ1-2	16	TGTGCCAGCAGCTTGGACAGGGGGCATTCGGCCTATGGCTACACCTTC	CASSLDRGHSAYGYTF
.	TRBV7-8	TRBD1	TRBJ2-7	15	TGTGCCAGCACCGACTTGACAGGGCTTAACTACGAGCAGTACTTC	CASTDLTGLNYEQYF
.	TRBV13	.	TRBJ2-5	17	TGTGCCAGCAGCTTAGTAGAGACAGATGTGTTGGGGGAGACCCAGTACTTC	CASSLVETDVLGETQYF
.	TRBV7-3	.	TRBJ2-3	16	TGTGCCAGCAGCTTAACTGGGGGGATTAGCACAGATACGCAGTATTTT	CASSLTGGISTDTQYF
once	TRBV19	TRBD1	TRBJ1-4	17	TGTGCCAGTAGTATCCTGATCCGACAGGGGGGGAATGAAAAACTGTTTTTT	CASSILIRQGGNEKLFF
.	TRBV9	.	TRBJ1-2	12	TGTGCCAGCAGCTCGGGGGGCTATGGCTACACCTTC	CASSSGGYGYTF
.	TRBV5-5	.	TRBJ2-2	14	TGTGCCAGCAGCCTCGGGCCCTTGACCGGGGAGCTGTTTTTT	CASSLGPLTGELFF
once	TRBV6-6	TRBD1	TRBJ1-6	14	TGTGCCAGCAGTCGGGACAGCTCAAATTCACCCCTCCACTTT	CASSRDSSNSPLHF
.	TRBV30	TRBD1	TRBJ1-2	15	TGTGCCTGGAGCCGGACAGGGGGCCCCATTTCGGGCTACACCTTC	CAWSRTGGPISGYTF
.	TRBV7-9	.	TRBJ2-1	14	TGTGCCAGCAGGGACCGCAGCTCCTACAATGAGCAGTTCTTC	CASRDRSSYNEQFF
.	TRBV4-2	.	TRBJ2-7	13	TGTGCCAGCAGCCAAGAAGCCTCCTACGAGCAGTACTTC	CASSQEASYEQYF
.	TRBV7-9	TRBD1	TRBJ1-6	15	TGTGCCAGCAGCTTATTAACAGGGGGAATTTCACCCCTCCACTTT	CASSLLTGGISPLHF
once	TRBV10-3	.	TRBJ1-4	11	TGTGCCATCAGAGAAAATGAAAAACTGTTTTTT	CAIRENEKLFF
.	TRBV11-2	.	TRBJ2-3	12	TGTGCCAGCAGCTTAGGGCAGGGTGGGCAGTATTTT	CASSLGQGGQYF
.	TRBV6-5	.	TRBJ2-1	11	TGTGCCAGCAGGGGTAACAATGAGCAGTTCTTC	CASRGNNEQFF
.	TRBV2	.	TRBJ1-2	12	TGTGCCAGCAGGGGAGGGTACTCCGGCTACACCTTC	CASRGGYSGYTF
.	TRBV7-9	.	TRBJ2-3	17	TGTGCCAGCAGCTTAGCCCTCTCCGCACCAAGCACAGATACGCAGTATTTT	CASSLALSAPSTDTQYF
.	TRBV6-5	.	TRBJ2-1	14	TGTGCCAGCAGCCGCCGGACAGAAAAAAATGAGCAGTTCTTC	CASSRRTEKNEQFF
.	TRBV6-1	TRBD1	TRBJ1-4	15	TGTGCCAGCAGTGGAGCATCAGGGGGCAATGAAAAACTGTTTTTT	CASSGASGGNEKLFF
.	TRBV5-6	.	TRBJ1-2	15	TGTGCCAGCAGCGTTAGACCAGGGATCAACTATGGCTACACCTTC	CASSVRPGINYGYTF
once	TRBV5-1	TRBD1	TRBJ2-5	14	TGCGCCAGCAGCCCGGGGACAGTCCAAGAGACCCAGTACTTC	CASSPGTVQETQYF
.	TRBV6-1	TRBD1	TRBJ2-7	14	TGTGCCAGCAGTGAGGGGACAGGGGGATACGAGCAGTACTTC	CASSEGTGGYEQYF
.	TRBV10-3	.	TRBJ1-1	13	TGTGCCATCAGCCCCCGGTGGAACACTGAAGCTTTCTTT	CAISPRWNTEAFF
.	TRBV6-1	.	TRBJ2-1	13	TGTGCCAGCAGGGATCGACAGTACAATGAGCAGTTCTTC	CASRDRQYNEQFF
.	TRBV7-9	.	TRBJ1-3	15	TGTGCCAGCAGGCCCGCGGGACTGGGTGAAAACACCATATATTTT	CASRPAGLGENTIYF
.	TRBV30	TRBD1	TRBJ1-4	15	TGTGCCTGGACCACAGGGGGTACGGCTAATGAAAAACTGTTTTTT	CAWTTGGTANEKLFF
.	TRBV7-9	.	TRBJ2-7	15	TGTGCCAGCAGCCGCCCCCCAGGGAACTCCTACGAGCAGTACTTC	CASSRPPGNSYEQYF
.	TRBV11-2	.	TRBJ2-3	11	TGTGCCAGCAGCTTAGCTGATACGCAGTATTTT	CASSLADTQYF
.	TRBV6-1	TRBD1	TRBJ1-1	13	TGTGCCAGCCGCCACAGGGGGCGGCCCGAAGCTTTCTTT	CASRHRGRPEAFF
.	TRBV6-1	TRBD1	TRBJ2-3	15	TGTGCCACCCGGTCCCCGACAGGGGGCACAGATACGCAGTATTTT	CATRSPTGGTDTQYF
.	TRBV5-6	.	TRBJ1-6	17	TGTGCCAGCAGCGCCGTTACAGCAGACCTTCGGGATTCACCCCTCCACTTT	CASSAVTADLRDSPLHF
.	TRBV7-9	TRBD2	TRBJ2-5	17	TGTGCCAGCAGCTTTTATCGGACTAGCGGGCCCGGAGAGACCCAGTACTTC	CASSFYRTSGPGETQYF
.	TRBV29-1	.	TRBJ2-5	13	TGCAGCGCAACCTCGTTAGCGGAAGAGACCCAGTACTTC	CSATSLAEETQYF
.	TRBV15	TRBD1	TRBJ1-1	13	TGTGCCACCAGCGGGACAGGTGAAACTGAAGCTTTCTTT	CATSGTGETEAFF
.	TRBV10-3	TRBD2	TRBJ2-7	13	TGTGCCTCTAGACGCCCCGGGGAGGGCGAGCAGTACTTC	CASRRPGEGEQYF
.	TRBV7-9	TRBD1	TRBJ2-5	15	TGTGCCAGCAGCGGCGCAGGGGGCATTTGGGAGACCCAGTACTTC	CASSGAGGIWETQYF
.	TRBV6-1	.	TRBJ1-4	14	TGTGCCAGCACCGCTGCCGTCGGGAGTGAAAAACTGTTTTTT	CASTAAVGSEKLFF
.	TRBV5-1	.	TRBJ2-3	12	TGCGCCAGCAGCCAACCAGCAGATACGCAGTATTTT	CASSQPADTQYF
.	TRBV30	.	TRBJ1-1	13	TGTGCCTGGAGGGGAGACACATACACTGAAGCTTTCTTT	CAWRGDTYTEAFF